This T cell receptor beta chain was identified in a study of identical twins. MiXCR, applied by TCRdb to the 5' RACE reads, yields one record per CDR3 protein. The table has 750,000 to 950,000 distinct CDR3 sequences, over 9% seen once. The CDR3 covers 15 residues. Germline-derived CDR1 and CDR2 are MNHEY and SVGAGI. V was cut by 8 bases and J by 7 bases, with 23 bases left in between. These data also formed part of another study, on yellow fever vaccine responses in identical twins.

The sample comprised PBMCs. The sequence was collected from a woman between 18 and 29 years old in good health. The rearrangement links TRBV6-5 to TRBJ2-5; possibly TRBD1 for D (6 bases). CDR3 in amino acids: CASGFADRTLRTQYF. CDR3 DNA sequence: TGTGCCAGCGGTTTTGCAGACAGGACCTTGAGGACCCAGTACTTC.